Following are 9 T cell receptor beta chains from one sample sequenced in a study of blood T cells in healthy people across ages. For the second PCR, which ran for about 7 to 12 cycles, a sample-barcoded 5' primer and a J-beta primer mix were used. TCRdb re-analysed the 5' RACE reads in MiXCR, keeping a single row per CDR3 protein. Among about 930,000 distinct CDR3 sequences listed, 29% were seen once. The same specimen was also included in a second study, on T cells of mothers and their children.

Sequencing was performed on blood. Receptors originate from a woman aged 35 to 49 in good health.

V usage is TRBV7-2 and J usage is TRBJ1-4, with TRBD1 identical over 7 bases. Germline V gene lookup returns CDR1 SGHTA and CDR2 FQGNSA. The V gene end was trimmed by 2 bases and the J gene end by 2 bases; junction bases not matched to a gene: 8. The CDR3 runs 17 residues. CDR3 loop: CASSLLPGGSTNEKLFF. For the CDR3, the DNA is TGTGCCAGCAGCTTACTCCCAGGGGGATCGACTAATGAAAAACTGTTTTTT. Together with reference TRBV7-2 and TRBJ1-4, the CDR3 gives the full variable domain: GAGVSQSPSNKVTEKGKDVELRCDPISGHTALYWYRQSLGQGLEFLIYFQGNSAPDKSGLPSDRFSAERTGGSVSTLTIQRTQQEDSAVYLCASSLLPGGSTNEKLFFGSGTQLSVL.

The V gene is TRBV10-3, the J gene TRBJ1-2; D is perhaps TRBD1 (5 bases). Germline V gene sequence: CDR1 ENHRY, CDR2 SYGVKD. V was shortened by 0 bases and J by 8 bases, with 13 bases between the two germline ends. This CDR3 is 14 amino acids long. The CDR3 nucleotides are TGTGCCATCAGTGAGTCGAGGGGTGCGGACGGCTACACCTTC. Its translation: CAISESRGADGYTF.

The chain combines TRBV9 with TRBJ2-2; 15 bases line up with TRBD2. Germline V lookup: CDR1 SGDLS, CDR2 YYNGEE. The CDR3 extends over 21 amino acids. After removal of 0 bases from V and 2 bases from J, the junction contained 11 bases not matched to a gene. The CDR3 is CASSVGLGLAGGQRNTGELFF. In DNA, the CDR3 is TGTGCCAGCAGCGTAGGTCTGGGACTAGCGGGGGGACAGCGTAACACCGGGGAGCTGTTTTTT.

This chain connects TRBV3-1 to TRBJ1-5; D is perhaps TRBD1 (6 bases). Trimming left V 0 bases short and J 2 bases short, with 14 bases between. This CDR3 is built from 17 residues. From germline, CDR1 is LGHDT and CDR2 YNNKEL (reference sequence). The CDR3 loop reads CASSQDGGGVGNQPQHF. As DNA, the CDR3 is TGTGCCAGCAGCCAAGATGGGGGCGGTGTAGGCAATCAGCCCCAGCATTTT.

The chain recombines TRBV4-3 with TRBJ1-1; D not certain. Germline V lookup: CDR1 LGHNA, CDR2 YSLEER. V dropped 1 base and J dropped 4 bases, with 13 bases sitting between them. The CDR3 is 15 amino acids. The CDR3 nucleotides are TGCGCCAGCAGCCAAGTAATGGGTGCGGTCACTGAAGCTTTCTTT. It codes for CASSQVMGAVTEAFF.

Only a few counts were recorded for this clonotype. This sequence joins TRBV20-1 and TRBJ1-1; TRBD1 matches 7 bases. Germline CDR1 is DFQATT and CDR2 is SNEGSKA (reference sequence). V was clipped by 7 bases and J by 2 bases; unmatched bases: 7. There are 13 residues in the CDR3. CDR3 sequence: CSVSTGPNTEAFF. The CDR3 nucleotides read TGCAGTGTTTCGACAGGGCCTAACACTGAAGCTTTCTTT.

This clonotype was found many times. The chain has TRBV10-3 and TRBJ1-1; weak D call: TRBD1 (6 bases). Trimming shortened V by 7 bases and J by 7 bases, and 16 bases separated the two germline ends. CDR3 length: 13 residues. CDR1 and CDR2 (germline): ENHRY, SYGVKD. CDR3 nucleotides: TGTGCCATCACTCCCGGGACAACGTTTGAAGCTTTCTTT. It translates to CAITPGTTFEAFF.

The chain uses TRBV11-2 and TRBJ1-2, with 8 bases lining up with TRBD1. The junction had 5 bases not matched to a gene; V was cut back by 3 bases and J by 5 bases. CDR3 length equals 14 residues. Germline V gives CDR1 SGHAT, CDR2 FQNNGV. The chain's CDR3 is CASSFRDRRYGYTF. The CDR3 DNA sequence: TGTGCCAGCAGCTTTAGGGACAGGCGTTATGGCTACACCTTC.

The V gene is TRBV2, the J gene TRBJ2-5, with TRBD2 matching over 13 bases. The CDR3 has 15 residues. The germline gives CDR1 SNHLY, CDR2 FYNNEI. With V trimmed by 6 bases and J by 5 bases, 6 bases remained unmatched. CDR3 in DNA: TGTGCCAGCAGAGGGGGACTAGCGGGGCCGGAGACCCAGTACTTC. Translation: CASRGGLAGPETQYF.